Below are 20 T cell receptor beta chains sequenced from a single sample in a study of blood T cell repertoires in COVID-19. Assay: immunoSEQ multiplex PCR; the TCRdb copy retains only in-frame clones and omits some. The sample holds 100,000 to 150,000 clones, 70% to 75% seen once. Sequencing was carried out using peripheral blood. Receptors were obtained from a man in his 60s with acute or convalescent COVID-19.

The chain links TRBV29-1 to TRBJ2-7, with 8 bases aligning to TRBD2. CDR3 length equals 14 residues. The germline CDR1 and CDR2 sequences are SQVTM and ANQGSEA. The ends lost 4 bases at V and 0 bases at J; junction bases unmatched: 5. This CDR3 is CSVAQGLGSYEQYF. The CDR3 DNA reads as TGCAGCGTTGCTCAGGGACTAGGCTCCTACGAGCAGTACTTC.

The chain's CDR3 is CASSSSGGSSYNEQFF. CDR3 nucleotide sequence: TGCGCCAGCAGCTCTAGCGGGGGGAGCTCCTACAATGAGCAGTTCTTC. This chain connects TRBV5-1 to TRBJ2-1, with 11 bases aligning to TRBD2. V lost 3 bases to trimming and J lost 0 bases; unmatched junction nucleotides: 2. The CDR3 sequence is 16 residues long. CDR1 is SGHRS, CDR2 YFSETQ, per germline.

This clone has a handful of counts. This sequence joins TRBV19 and TRBJ1-1, with TRBD1 as a possible D gene (6 bases). With 1 base removed from V and 4 bases from J, the gap between germline ends came to 19 bases. Per the germline V gene, CDR1 is LNHDA and CDR2 is SQIVND (reference sequence). The CDR3 extends over 17 amino acids. CDR3 loop: CASSIVRYRGAPTEAFF. The DNA of the CDR3 is TGTGCCAGTAGTATAGTAAGGTATCGGGGGGCTCCCACTGAAGCTTTCTTT.

The J gene is TRBJ1-3, the V gene TRBV27; 10 bases are a match to TRBD1. Unmatched junction bases numbered 8, after V lost 5 bases and J lost 4 bases. The CDR3 contains 16 residues. The germline CDR1 and CDR2 sequences are MNHEY and SMNVEV (reference sequence). The CDR3 here is CASSPRQGAGGNTIYF. For the CDR3, the DNA is TGTGCCAGCAGTCCGCGACAGGGGGCAGGAGGAAACACCATATATTTT.

This clone was seen a few times. This chain connects TRBV14 to TRBJ1-2, with 7 nucleotides matching TRBD1. The V gene end was trimmed by 1 base and the J gene end by 3 bases; junction bases not matched to a gene: 5. This CDR3 spans 15 amino acids. The V gene's germline CDR1 is SGHDN and CDR2 FVKESK. In DNA, the CDR3 is TGTGCCAGCAGCCAAGGGACAGGTATAGACTATGGCTACACCTTC. It specifies CASSQGTGIDYGYTF. Combining the CDR3 with reference TRBV14 and TRBJ1-2 gives the whole variable domain EAGVTQFPSHSVIEKGQTVTLRCDPISGHDNLYWYRRVMGKEIKFLLHFVKESKQDESGMPNNRFLAERTGGTYSTLKVQPAELEDSGVYFCASSQGTGIDYGYTFGSGTRLTVV.

The rearrangement joins TRBV18 to TRBJ1-1; 8 nucleotides match TRBD1. CDR1 is KGHSH, CDR2 LQKENI, per germline. With V trimmed by 5 bases and J by 1 base, 6 bases remained unmatched. This CDR3 spans 15 amino acids. The CDR3 is CASSTRTGRNTEAFF. CDR3 in DNA: TGTGCCAGCTCAACCCGGACAGGGAGGAACACTGAAGCTTTCTTT.

The rearrangement joins TRBV7-9 to TRBJ1-3; 8 bases align to TRBD1. This CDR3 region has 15 residues. Trimming removed 3 bases from V and 7 bases from J; junction bases left unmatched: 8. CDR1 and CDR2 from the germline V gene are SEHNR and FQNEAQ (reference sequence). CDR3 DNA: TGTGCCAGCAGCTTGAATACAGGGGGTAGGAACACCATATATTTT. Amino acids: CASSLNTGGRNTIYF.

J is TRBJ1-5 and V is TRBV6-5; TRBD1 matches 10 bases. Germline CDR1 and CDR2: MNHEY and SVGAGI. V dropped 7 bases and J dropped 4; count of bases not matched to a gene: 4. The CDR3 totals 14 residues. CDR3 sequence: CASKGTGENQPQHF. The CDR3 DNA reads as TGTGCCAGCAAAGGGACAGGGGAGAATCAGCCCCAGCATTTT.

V and J are TRBV19 and TRBJ1-2, with a weak D call TRBD1 (5 bases). Germline-derived CDR1 and CDR2 are LNHDA and SQIVND (reference sequence). The V end was cut by 4 bases, the J end by 5 bases, with 11 bases between. CDR3 length equals 13 residues. CDR3 residues: CASSRSRAYGYTF. CDR3 coding DNA: TGTGCCAGTAGTAGAAGCAGGGCATATGGCTACACCTTC.

This rearrangement joins TRBV2 to TRBJ2-6, with 7 bases identical to TRBD2. The germline V gene encodes CDR1 SNHLY and CDR2 FYNNEI. The CDR3 loop spans 16 amino acids. The V and J ends lost 6 bases and 4 bases, in that order; junction bases with no gene match: 9. The CDR3 nucleotides read TGTGCCAGCAGCGCCGAGGGAGGGTCCGGGGCCAACGTCCTGACTTTC. Its translation is CASSAEGGSGANVLTF.

The chain joins TRBV5-1 to TRBJ1-6, with 10 positions matching TRBD1. This CDR3 spans 14 amino acids. Germline V gives CDR1 SGHRS, CDR2 YFSETQ. The V gene end was trimmed by 4 bases and the J gene end by 7 bases; junction bases not matched to a gene: 2. CDR3 protein: CASSGDRGNSPLHF. CDR3 DNA: TGCGCCAGCAGCGGGGACAGGGGAAATTCACCCCTCCACTTT.

The rearrangement links TRBV23-1 to TRBJ1-2, with unresolved D. TRBV23-1 is sorted into the ORF group, with uncertain function. Trimming stripped 4 bases from V and 0 bases from J, with 12 bases between. The length of the CDR3 is 15 residues. CDR3 bases: TGCGCCAGCAGTCGAGGACTCATGGCTAACTATGGCTACACCTTC. Translated: CASSRGLMANYGYTF.

The genes are TRBV30 and TRBJ1-2; 8 bases match TRBD1. Germline lookup yields CDR1 GTSNPN and CDR2 SVGIG (reference sequence). The CDR3 contains 13 residues. V trimming: 2 bases; J trimming: 8 bases; junction bases outside the gene matches: 7. CDR3 loop: CAWSTQGARGYTF. The CDR3 DNA is TGTGCCTGGAGTACGCAGGGGGCGAGGGGCTACACCTTC.

The chain couples TRBV2 to TRBJ1-5; D unresolved. There are 14 residues in the CDR3. Germline V gene sequence: CDR1 SNHLY, CDR2 FYNNEI. V was clipped by 3 bases and J by 3 bases, with 9 bases between them. The CDR3 is CASSDEVPNQPQHF. In DNA, the CDR3 is TGTGCCAGCAGTGATGAGGTCCCCAATCAGCCCCAGCATTTT.

The chain employs TRBV5-5 and TRBJ1-2; 10 bases map to TRBD1. CDR1 is SGHKS and CDR2 is YYEKEE in the germline V gene (reference sequence). V trimming: 4 bases; J trimming: 4 bases; junction bases outside the gene matches: 4. The CDR3 consists of 14 residues. This CDR3 reads CASSGQGGLYGYTF. The CDR3 nucleotides read TGTGCCAGCAGCGGACAGGGGGGTCTCTATGGCTACACCTTC.

This clone showed up just a few times. The V call is TRBV10-3, the J call TRBJ1-2; 8 positions agree with TRBD1. Germline values: CDR1 ENHRY, CDR2 SYGVKD. Trimming cost V 4 bases and J 6 bases; bases outside gene matches: 7. The CDR3 runs to 14 residues. In DNA form, the CDR3 reads TGTGCCATCAGTGCCTCCCAGGGGGCCGATGGCTACACCTTC. This sequence encodes CAISASQGADGYTF.

This clone was counted between two and nine times. This chain connects TRBV6-6 to TRBJ2-7, with a tentative D call TRBD2 (7 bases). Trimming shortened V by 7 bases and J by 7 bases, and 17 bases separated the two germline ends. Germline CDR1 MNHNY, CDR2 SVGAGI (reference sequence). This CDR3 has 13 amino acids. The CDR3: CASKGEGSGEQYF. The CDR3 DNA reads as TGTGCCAGCAAGGGGGAGGGTTCGGGGGAGCAGTACTTC.

This clone was found a few times. This chain links TRBV27 with TRBJ1-1, with TRBD1 as a possible D gene (5 bases). Trimming removed 5 bases at V and 6 bases at J, with 19 bases between. This CDR3 has 15 amino acids. Germline loops: CDR1 MNHEY, CDR2 SMNVEV (reference sequence). The CDR3 nucleotides are TGTGCCAGCAGTGTAATAGCGTCTCGGGGGGCTGAAGCTTTCTTT. Residues: CASSVIASRGAEAFF.

By share, this clone counts as medium-sized (0.01 to 0.1%). The V and J genes are TRBV28 and TRBJ2-7, with TRBD2 matching over 7 bases. Germline CDR1 reads MDHEN; CDR2 reads SYDVKM. This CDR3 has 14 amino acids. The V and J ends lost 3 bases and 0 bases, in that order; junction bases with no gene match: 2. Here the CDR3 DNA reads TGTGCCAGCAGTTTCGGCGGGAGCTCCTACGAGCAGTACTTC. It encodes CASSFGGSSYEQYF.

V and J are TRBV24-1 and TRBJ2-1; TRBD2 matches 8 bases. Losses at the gene ends were 7 bases for V and 0 bases for J; bases not matched to a gene: 4. CDR3 length: 15 residues. Germline CDR1 and CDR2: KGHDR and SFDVKD. In nucleotides, the CDR3 is TGTGCCACCAGGGCTAGCGGGCCCTCCTACAATGAGCAGTTCTTC. Its protein product is CATRASGPSYNEQFF.